This TCR beta chain comes out of a study of blood T cells in healthy people across ages. Next came a second PCR, run for about 6 to 11 cycles, which used a sample-barcoded 5' primer along with a J-beta primer mix. Each CDR3 protein is one row after TCRdb ran MiXCR on the 5' RACE reads. Of about 1,000,000 distinct CDR3 sequences listed, under 55% are singletons. Of note for this clonotype: Its antigen is not identified.

Russia was home to the donors, healthy Caucasian individuals aged roughly 6 to 100. The amount of total RNA extracted per sample was at least 5 micrograms. CDR1 and CDR2 (germline): SGHRS, YFSETQ. This CDR3 is 19 amino acids long. The V and J ends lost 0 bases and 4 bases, in that order; junction bases with no gene match: 14. The study's findings and limits: As naive T cell percentage varied, TCR beta diversity correlated strongly with it.

This chain uses TRBV5-1 with TRBJ2-5; 11 nucleotides line up with TRBD2. The TCR comes from a woman in her fifties or sixties in good health. Sequencing was carried out using blood. In DNA form, the CDR3 reads TGCGCCAGCAGCTTGGGGTTGGCTAGCGGGAGGCAAGGAGGAGAGACCCAGTACTTC. Translation gives CASSLGLASGRQGGETQYF. Filled out from reference TRBV5-1 and TRBJ2-5, the complete variable domain reads KAGVTQTPRYLIKTRGQQVTLSCSPISGHRSVSWYQQTPGQGLQFLFEYFSETQRNKGNFPGRFSGRQFSNSRSEMNVSTLELGDSALYLCASSLGLASGRQGGETQYFGPGTRLLVL.